Each of the 12 T cell receptor beta chains below was sequenced from the same sample in a study of PD-1 blockade in classical Hodgkin lymphoma. Sequenced by immunoSEQ multiplex PCR; TCRdb stores in-frame clones only, minus some. The sample holds 34,000 or so clones; roughly 90% are singletons and the top ten take 0.25% to 0.35%. Noted time point: cycle 4 day 1 (C4D1), after 6 weeks of nivolumab. Every one of the patients relapsed after autologous stem cell transplantation (brentuximab vedotin exposure was variable). By magnetic negative selection, CD4+ T cells were purified from thawed PBMCs. This specimen was CD4+ T cells from blood, taken before the fourth cycle of nivolumab. The receptors come from a human donor with classical Hodgkin lymphoma.

This clone was picked up one time. This chain uses TRBV27 with TRBJ2-3, with TRBD2 matching over 9 bases. The CDR3 is 14 residues long. CDR1 and CDR2 from the germline V gene are MNHEY and SMNVEV (reference sequence). V shed 2 bases, J shed 3 bases, and the junction held 0 bases outside the gene matches. CDR3 loop: CASSLGLATDTQYF. CDR3 sequence (DNA): TGTGCCAGCAGTTTAGGACTAGCGACAGATACGCAGTATTTT.

This clone appeared a single time. The gene calls are TRBV19 and TRBJ2-1; D remains unclear. The CDR3 is made up of 12 amino acids. Trimming stripped 1 base from V and 5 bases from J, with 3 bases between. Germline V lookup: CDR1 LNHDA, CDR2 SQIVND (reference sequence). The CDR3 bases are TGTGCCAGTAGTATAGGCAACAATGAGCAGTTCTTC. It is translated as CASSIGNNEQFF.

This chain links TRBV7-3 with TRBJ2-2, with a possible D match to TRBD2 (5 bases). CDR3 size: 14 residues. The ends were cut back, 4 bases at V and 0 bases at J, with 6 bases in the middle. The germline V gene has CDR1 SGHTA and CDR2 FQGTGA. The DNA of the CDR3 is TGTGCCAGCAGCTCCGGGGCGAACACCGGGGAGCTGTTTTTT. Its protein is CASSSGANTGELFF.

V is TRBV28 and J is TRBJ2-3; D might be TRBD1 (5 bases). Trimming cost V 0 bases and J 6 bases, with 16 bases left between them. CDR1 and CDR2 from the germline V gene are MDHEN and SYDVKM. This CDR3 has 16 amino acids. For the CDR3, the DNA is TGTGCCAGCAGTTTATGGGGTCAGGGATTATCGGATACGCAGTATTTT. It is translated as CASSLWGQGLSDTQYF.

This sequence joins TRBV12-5 and TRBJ2-5; 7 positions agree with TRBD1. V was clipped by 3 bases and J by 5 bases; unmatched bases: 12. The CDR3 contains 16 residues. Germline V gene sequence: CDR1 LGHNT, CDR2 FRNRAP. In DNA form, the CDR3 reads TGTGCTAGTGGTTTCTCGACAGGGTCGATCCGGGAGACCCAGTACTTC. Its protein product is CASGFSTGSIRETQYF.

The J gene is TRBJ2-1, the V gene TRBV7-3; no definite D call. There are 15 residues in the CDR3. The V and J ends lost 1 base and 9 bases respectively, with 16 bases between them. Germline CDR1 SGHTA, CDR2 FQGTGA. CDR3 sequence (DNA): TGTGCCAGCAGCTTAAGTGGCCCCACTTCAGGTGAGCAGTTCTTC. Translation gives CASSLSGPTSGEQFF. Supplemented by reference TRBV7-3 and TRBJ2-1, the full variable domain reads GAGVSQTPSNKVTEKGKYVELRCDPISGHTALYWYRQSLGQGPEFLIYFQGTGAADDSGLPNDRFFAVRPEGSVSTLKIQRTERGDSAVYLCASSLSGPTSGEQFFGPGTRLTVL.

The chain recombines TRBV15 with TRBJ1-2; the match to TRBD1 covers 12 bases. J gave up 5 bases and V 2 bases, and 6 bases lay outside the gene matches. The CDR3 runs 16 residues. Germline assignment: CDR1 LNHNV and CDR2 YYDKDF (reference sequence). The CDR3 nucleotides are TGTGCCACCAGCAGATCCGGGACAGGGGGCCCTTATGGCTACACCTTC. Translation: CATSRSGTGGPYGYTF.

The rearrangement joins TRBV28 to TRBJ1-1; TRBD1 matches 9 bases. The CDR3 sequence is 17 residues long. Germline CDR1 MDHEN, CDR2 SYDVKM. Unmatched junction bases numbered 9, after V lost 3 bases and J lost 1 base. CDR3 amino acids: CASSFPPQGAPNTEAFF. DNA of the CDR3: TGTGCCAGCAGTTTCCCTCCACAGGGGGCCCCGAACACTGAAGCTTTCTTT.

This clone was seen once. The chain combines TRBV7-2 with TRBJ2-1; 8 bases match TRBD1. This CDR3 comprises 15 residues. Germline assignment: CDR1 SGHTA and CDR2 FQGNSA. The V gene end was trimmed by 5 bases and the J gene end by 4 bases; junction bases not matched to a gene: 7. The CDR3 region has the DNA TGTGCCAGCAGCCGTCCCGACAGGGGATACAATGAGCAGTTCTTC. Its translation: CASSRPDRGYNEQFF.

As DNA, the CDR3 is TGTGCCAGCAGCCAAGTTACTGGGGGCGCATCCTACGAGCAGTACTTC. Translated, it gives CASSQVTGGASYEQYF. The chain recombines TRBV14 with TRBJ2-7; D is perhaps TRBD1 (6 bases). CDR1 and CDR2 (germline): SGHDN, FVKESK. The length of the CDR3 is 16 residues. The V and J ends lost 1 base and 1 base respectively, with 14 bases between them.

J is TRBJ1-2 and V is TRBV18; possibly TRBD1 for D (6 bases). Trimming removed 5 bases at V and 3 bases at J, with 16 bases between. There are 15 residues in the CDR3. Looked up from germline, CDR1 is KGHSH and CDR2 is LQKENI. The CDR3 DNA reads TGTGCCAGCTCAATCACTCCAGGGGATCACTATGGCTACACCTTC. Translation: CASSITPGDHYGYTF.

The V and J genes are TRBV27 and TRBJ2-1, with 12 bases aligning to TRBD2. The CDR3 sequence is 19 residues long. Germline lookup yields CDR1 MNHEY and CDR2 SMNVEV (reference sequence). Trimming took 7 bases from V and 0 from J; bases not matched to a gene: 13. CDR3 in DNA: TGTGCCAGCACTAAGGGCGGACTAGCGGGATCGGGCTCCTACAATGAGCAGTTCTTC. This gives the protein CASTKGGLAGSGSYNEQFF.